This T cell receptor (beta chain) was observed in a study of cytomegalovirus exposure and HLA in healthy donors. PCR involved 60 Vbeta and 13 Jbeta primers. The repertoire was sequenced with immunoSEQ multiplex PCR; TCRdb's copy has only in-frame clones and lacks some. This table has more than 150,000 clones, approximately 81% appearing once. Sequenced material: PBMCs. The receptor comes from a boy aged 5 to 17 in good health and CMV-seronegative.

The CDR3 loop reads CASSPDREQYF. CDR3 DNA sequence: TGCGCCAGCAGTCCGGACAGGGAGCAGTACTTC. The gene calls are TRBV10-2 and TRBJ2-7, with 7 bases that match TRBD1. Germline lookup yields CDR1 WSHSY and CDR2 SAAADI. The CDR3 is 11 amino acids. V gave up 5 bases and J gave up 7 bases; unmatched junction bases: 2.